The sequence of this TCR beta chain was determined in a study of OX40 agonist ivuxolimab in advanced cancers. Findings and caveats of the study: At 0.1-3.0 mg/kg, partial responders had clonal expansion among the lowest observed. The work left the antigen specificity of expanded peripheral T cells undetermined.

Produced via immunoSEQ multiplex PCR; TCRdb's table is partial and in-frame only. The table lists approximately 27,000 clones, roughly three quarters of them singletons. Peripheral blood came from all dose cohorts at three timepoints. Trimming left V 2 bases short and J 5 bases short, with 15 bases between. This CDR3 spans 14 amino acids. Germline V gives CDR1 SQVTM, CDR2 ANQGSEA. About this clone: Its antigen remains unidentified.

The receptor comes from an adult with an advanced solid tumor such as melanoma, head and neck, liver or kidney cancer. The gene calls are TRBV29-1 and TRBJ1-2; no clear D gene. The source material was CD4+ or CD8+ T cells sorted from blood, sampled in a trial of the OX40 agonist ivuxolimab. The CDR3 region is CSVERRLSPYGYTF. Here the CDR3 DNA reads TGCAGCGTTGAACGAAGGTTGTCCCCTTATGGCTACACCTTC. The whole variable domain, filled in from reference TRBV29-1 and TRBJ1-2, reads SAVISQKPSRDICQRGTSLTIQCQVDSQVTMMFWYRQQPGQSLTLIATANQGSEATYESGFVIDKFPISRPNLTFSTLTVSNMSPEDSSIYLCSVERRLSPYGYTFGSGTRLTVV.